This TCR beta chain was captured in a study of T-cell reconstitution after alpha-beta-depleted transplantation in children. CDR1 is SGHRS, CDR2 YFSETQ, per germline. This CDR3 has 16 amino acids. The junction had 13 bases not matched to a gene; V was cut back by 1 base and J by 9 bases. Broader study findings: T-cell numbers and diversity, one year after transplant, stemmed largely from T cells that were newly produced. Some patients showed high day-60 TCRbeta diversity, which derived from surviving recipient T cells and thymic progenitors. The origin of alpha-beta T cells about two months after transplant was reportedly several hundred expanded graft clones.

This clonotype was detected only a few times. Its matching antigen is unknown. Library preparation (for TCRbeta) was performed with unique molecular identifiers. TCRdb used MiXCR to reprocess the PCR reads, holding one entry per CDR3 protein. The profile shows 700,000 to 850,000 distinct CDR3 sequences, approximately 15% of them singletons. The TCR originated in a male patient aged 10-17 years who had a stem cell transplant for acute lymphoblastic leukemia, so the T cells may come from the graft donor. The source was PBMCs, mostly from graft donor cells, collected 360 days after TCRalphabeta/CD19-depleted stem cell transplant. This sequence joins TRBV5-1 and TRBJ2-3, with 8 bases fitting TRBD2. The CDR3 sequence is CASSLSGTRGRFTQYF. The DNA for the CDR3 is TGCGCCAGCAGCTTGTCCGGGACTAGAGGGAGGTTCACGCAGTATTTT.